Following are 4 T cell receptor beta chains from one sample sequenced in a study of blood T cell repertoires in COVID-19. The table came from immunoSEQ multiplex PCR; TCRdb's copy has only in-frame clones and leaves some out. The sample holds over 400,000 clones, roughly 91% seen once. Sequences were obtained from peripheral blood. Receptors originate from a woman aged 50 to 65 with COVID-19, enrolled during active disease.

The chain joins TRBV5-1 to TRBJ1-6; 7 bases align to TRBD1. The germline CDR1 and CDR2 sequences are SGHRS and YFSETQ. J gave up 13 bases and V 0 bases, and 7 bases lay outside the gene matches. The CDR3 consists of 14 residues. The CDR3 is CASSLAGQSWPLHF. In nucleotides, the CDR3 is TGCGCCAGCAGCTTGGCGGGACAGTCCTGGCCCCTCCACTTT.

V gene TRBV19 combines with J gene TRBJ1-5; a possible D gene is TRBD1 (5 bases). Trimming removed 8 bases at V and 3 bases at J, with 14 bases between. The CDR3 is made up of 14 amino acids. Germline V gene lookup returns CDR1 LNHDA and CDR2 SQIVND (reference sequence). CDR3 protein: CASRLRGNNQPQHF. As DNA, the CDR3 is TGTGCCAGTCGACTCCGGGGGAACAATCAGCCCCAGCATTTT.

The gene calls are TRBV2 and TRBJ2-2; D is unclear. With 6 bases removed from V and 3 bases from J, the gap between germline ends came to 5 bases. CDR1 and CDR2 from the germline V gene are SNHLY and FYNNEI. The CDR3 extends over 12 amino acids. The CDR3, as DNA: TGTGCCAGCAGCCTTTACACCGGGGAGCTGTTTTTT. Translated: CASSLYTGELFF.

This chain uses TRBV14 with TRBJ2-1; a possible D gene is TRBD2 (5 bases). The CDR3 is 14 residues long. CDR1 is SGHDN, CDR2 FVKESK, per germline. Trimming left V 6 bases short and J 4 bases short, with 13 bases between. The CDR3 reads CASSSGWGYNEQFF. CDR3 DNA: TGTGCCAGCAGTTCGGGATGGGGATACAATGAGCAGTTCTTC.